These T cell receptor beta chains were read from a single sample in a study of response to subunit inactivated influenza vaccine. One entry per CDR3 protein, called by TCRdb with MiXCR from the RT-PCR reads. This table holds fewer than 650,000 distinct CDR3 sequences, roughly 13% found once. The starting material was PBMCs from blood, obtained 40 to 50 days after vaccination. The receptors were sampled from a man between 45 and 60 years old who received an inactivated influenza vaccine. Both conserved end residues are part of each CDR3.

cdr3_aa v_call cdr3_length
CASSIHSTAEAFF TRBV5-5 13
CASSQRSSYNEQFF TRBV9 14
CASSYGVSGRAGHTQYF TRBV6-5 17
CASSFSGAGEETQYF TRBV28 15
CASGSAGTLKETQYF TRBV12-5 15
CASSGTSVHNEQFF TRBV5-1 14
CASSAVARGEDEQFF TRBV12-3/TRBV12-4 15
CSARRPPGDYF TRBV20-1 11
CATSPDGSPGGAFF TRBV24-1 14
CASSQERASYEQYF TRBV4-2 14
CASSPKRPSYEQYF TRBV7-2 14